This T cell receptor (beta chain) was found in a study of control samples from healthy donors and cancer patients. Sequencing was performed with immunoSEQ multiplex PCR; in TCRdb, only in-frame clones are kept and a portion is missing. The table includes some 150,000 clones, around 94% detected once. The V gene lost 0 bases and the J gene lost 1 base, with 11 bases spanning the gap. This CDR3 is built from 16 residues. Per germline, CDR1 MNHEY and CDR2 SVGEGT. What was sequenced was PBMCs. The chain employs TRBV6-2 or TRBV6-3 and TRBJ2-3; D may be TRBD2 (5 bases). The sequence came from a man between 60 and 75 years old with colorectal cancer. The CDR3 sequence is CASSYSRRSGTDTQYF. The CDR3 coding sequence is TGTGCCAGCAGTTACTCGAGGAGGTCTGGCACAGATACGCAGTATTTT.